This T cell receptor (beta chain) was observed in a study of shared clonotypes between healthy human individuals. TCRdb keeps only in-frame clones here, not all; method: immunoSEQ multiplex PCR. Here the sample spans more than 400,000 clones, 90% to 97% being singletons. CDR3 length: 18 residues. V shed 5 bases and J 7 bases; nucleotides not matched to a gene: 19. Germline CDR1 reads MGHRA; CDR2 reads YSYEKL. Input material: naive CD4+ T cells sorted from blood. Subset defined: CD45RA+ positively selected. The clonotype comes from a woman aged 25 to 39 in good health. The chain carries TRBV4-1 and TRBJ2-1; TRBD1 matches at 8 bases. The CDR3 nucleotides read TGCGCCAGCAGCTTATCATACCTCCGGACAGGGAGTTTGAATGAGCAGTTCTTC. Translating it yields CASSLSYLRTGSLNEQFF.